The 16 T cell receptor beta chains listed next were all sequenced from one sample in a study of identical twins. TCRdb fed the 5' RACE reads into MiXCR, producing one record per CDR3 protein. The sample has about 290,000 distinct CDR3 sequences; 8% to 9.5% are singletons. The same specimen was also included in a second study, on yellow fever vaccine responses in identical twins.

Sequenced: CD8+ T cells sorted from blood. The receptors were gathered from a woman younger than 30 in good health.

This clonotype was seen more than once but under ten times. This chain joins TRBV7-9 and TRBJ1-6; TRBD1 is a possible D gene (5 bases). The CDR3 contains 14 residues. The germline V gene encodes CDR1 SEHNR and CDR2 FQNEAQ (reference sequence). V shed 3 bases and J shed 7 bases, with 10 bases lying between them. CDR3 sequence: CASSFEGDNSPLHF. CDR3 DNA sequence: TGTGCCAGCAGCTTTGAAGGGGACAATTCACCCCTCCACTTT.

This clonotype was observed a few times. The gene calls are TRBV3-1 and TRBJ2-7; 11 positions agree with TRBD2. Germline V gene lookup returns CDR1 LGHDT and CDR2 YNNKEL (reference sequence). Germline trimming cut 3 bases from V and 3 bases from J; bases unmatched to any gene: 4. There are 15 residues in the CDR3. CDR3 coding DNA: TGTGCCAGCAGCCATACTAGCGGGGGTGTCTACGAGCAGTACTTC. It is translated as CASSHTSGGVYEQYF.

The gene calls are TRBV27 and TRBJ1-5; a possible D gene is TRBD1 (5 bases). Per germline, CDR1 MNHEY and CDR2 SMNVEV (reference sequence). The CDR3 totals 15 residues. V was trimmed by 1 base and J by 4 bases, leaving 11 bases between them. As DNA, the CDR3 is TGTGCCAGCAGTTTATATCTATGGGGGAATCAGCCCCAGCATTTT. This codes for CASSLYLWGNQPQHF.

This clonotype was counted between two and nine times. The chain links TRBV20-1 to TRBJ2-7, with D perhaps TRBD2 (6 bases). Trimming pared 6 bases from V and 3 bases from J, leaving 18 bases between. This CDR3 is 14 amino acids long. CDR1 and CDR2 (germline): DFQATT, SNEGSKA (reference sequence). The CDR3 nucleotides read TGCAGTGCACACTCCGGGACTCAAGGCTACGAGCAGTACTTC. This codes for CSAHSGTQGYEQYF.

There are a few counts of this clonotype. The chain couples TRBV15 to TRBJ2-1; 10 bases line up with TRBD2. Germline V gene sequence: CDR1 LNHNV, CDR2 YYDKDF (reference sequence). V gave up 3 bases and J gave up 0 bases; unmatched junction bases: 8. CDR3 length equals 18 residues. The CDR3, as DNA: TGTGCCACCAGCAGGCTTGGAAGCGGGGGGGCCTCCTACAATGAGCAGTTCTTC. It translates to CATSRLGSGGASYNEQFF.

Many counts were recorded for this clonotype. This chain connects TRBV20-1 to TRBJ2-1; perhaps TRBD1 as D (7 bases). Germline CDR1 reads DFQATT; CDR2 reads SNEGSKA (reference sequence). CDR3 size: 15 residues. With 2 bases removed from V and 3 bases from J, the gap between germline ends came to 14 bases. The CDR3 region has the DNA TGCAGTGCTAGATATGGAGGGACAGACTACAATGAGCAGTTCTTC. Amino acid sequence: CSARYGGTDYNEQFF.

In its sample, this clonotype was seen many times. The gene calls are TRBV12-3 or TRBV12-4 and TRBJ2-2; D is tentatively TRBD1 or TRBD2 (5 bases each). V lost 7 bases to trimming and J lost 1 base, with 16 bases between them. This CDR3 has 16 amino acids. The CDR3, as DNA: TGTGCCAGCACTGGTACCGGGACGGAGAACACCGGGGAGCTGTTTTTT. It encodes CASTGTGTENTGELFF.

At least ten counts were recorded for this clonotype. The chain carries TRBV4-1 and TRBJ2-7; unclear D gene. Germline V lookup: CDR1 MGHRA, CDR2 YSYEKL. Trimming cost V 5 bases and J 6 bases, with 14 bases left between them. The CDR3 covers 13 residues. The CDR3 spells CASSDSRVFEQYF. The CDR3 DNA reads TGCGCCAGCAGCGACTCTAGGGTTTTCGAGCAGTACTTC.

V is TRBV20-1 and J is TRBJ2-5; perhaps TRBD2 as D (5 bases). V lost 0 bases and J 1 base, leaving 18 bases between the germline ends. The germline CDR1 and CDR2 sequences are DFQATT and SNEGSKA (reference sequence). The CDR3 spans 17 residues. CDR3 nucleotides: TGCAGTGCTAGAGAGGCACAGCCGCGGGTAGGCCAAGAGACCCAGTACTTC. Its protein is CSAREAQPRVGQETQYF.

V and J are TRBV19 and TRBJ1-2; a possible D gene is TRBD1 (6 bases). The germline V gene encodes CDR1 LNHDA and CDR2 SQIVND (reference sequence). This CDR3 has 15 residues. Trimming shortened V by 4 bases and J by 0 bases, and 12 bases separated the two germline ends. Here the CDR3 DNA reads TGTGCCAGTAGTACCTGGGACATAGCTAACTATGGCTACACCTTC. It is translated as CASSTWDIANYGYTF.

This CDR3 is CASSFETGPEQYF. The CDR3 coding sequence is TGTGCCAGCAGTTTTGAAACAGGTCCCGAGCAGTACTTC. This chain uses TRBV28 with TRBJ2-7, with D perhaps TRBD1 (5 bases). V shed 3 bases and J shed 6 bases, with 12 bases lying between them. The CDR3 extends over 13 amino acids. The germline V gene encodes CDR1 MDHEN and CDR2 SYDVKM.

This clonotype showed up just a few times. This chain connects TRBV7-6 to TRBJ2-5; TRBD1 matches 8 bases. The CDR3 has 17 residues. The J segment lost 3 bases and the V segment lost 0 bases, leaving 9 bases of the junction unmatched. Germline-derived CDR1 and CDR2 are SGHVS and FNYEAQ. CDR3 nucleotide sequence: TGTGCCAGCAGCTTAGCTTTTGGTGACAGGGGTAAAGAGACCCAGTACTTC. Translated, it gives CASSLAFGDRGKETQYF.

J is TRBJ2-1 and V is TRBV5-1, with 7 bases aligning to TRBD1. Germline CDR1 and CDR2: SGHRS and YFSETQ. The CDR3 covers 16 residues. The trim removed 4 bases at V and 8 bases at J, leaving 15 bases unmatched. CDR3 region: CASSRSQGVDPHEQFF. The CDR3, as DNA: TGCGCCAGCAGCCGGAGCCAGGGGGTTGATCCGCATGAGCAGTTCTTC.

This clonotype showed up many times. This chain links TRBV10-3 with TRBJ1-1, with TRBD1 matching over 8 bases. V gave up 6 bases and J gave up 1 base; unmatched junction bases: 4. The CDR3 has 14 amino acids. Germline CDR1 is ENHRY and CDR2 is SYGVKD. The CDR3 sequence is CAIRTGATNTEAFF. The CDR3, as DNA: TGTGCCATCAGGACAGGGGCAACGAACACTGAAGCTTTCTTT.

The table lists this clonotype with many counts. CDR3 sequence (DNA): TGCAGCGTTGAAGTCGCAGGAGCTAACTATGGCTACACCTTC. Protein product: CSVEVAGANYGYTF. The chain combines TRBV29-1 with TRBJ1-2; D unclear. Deletions cut 1 base from V and 0 bases from J, with 9 bases between. The CDR3 has 14 residues. Germline loops: CDR1 SQVTM, CDR2 ANQGSEA.

At least ten counts were recorded for this clonotype. The chain uses TRBV6-4 and TRBJ2-6; TRBD1 might be the D (5 bases). CDR3 length: 15 residues. Germline values: CDR1 MRHNA, CDR2 SNTAGT. V shed 8 bases and J shed 0 bases, with 11 bases lying between them. The CDR3 coding sequence is TGTGCCAGCGGAAACAGGAGCTCTGGGGCCAACGTCCTGACTTTC. Translated: CASGNRSSGANVLTF.